Each of the 32 T cell receptor beta chains below was sequenced from the same sample in a study of cytomegalovirus exposure and HLA in healthy donors. Some clones are missing from TCRdb's copy, which holds only in-frame ones; the method was immunoSEQ multiplex PCR. The top ten clones hold 1.2% of a sample with about 330,000 clones, about 85% of them seen once. The specimen sequenced was PBMCs. All receptors derive from a woman in her twenties or thirties in good health and CMV-seropositive.

This chain connects TRBV7-3 to TRBJ1-2; D is unclear. V lost 1 base to trimming and J lost 3 bases, with 12 bases between them. The CDR3 is 15 amino acids. Germline CDR1 SGHTA, CDR2 FQGTGA. CDR3: CASSLNSWEDYGYTF. The CDR3 region has the DNA TGTGCCAGCAGCTTAAATTCGTGGGAGGACTATGGCTACACCTTC. Full variable domain (rest looked up from reference TRBV7-3 and TRBJ1-2): GAGVSQTPSNKVTEKGKYVELRCDPISGHTALYWYRQSLGQGPEFLIYFQGTGAADDSGLPNDRFFAVRPEGSVSTLKIQRTERGDSAVYLCASSLNSWEDYGYTFGSGTRLTVV.

V usage is TRBV7-2 and J usage is TRBJ2-7; D is uncertain. The CDR3 has 14 amino acids. Germline CDR1 and CDR2: SGHTA and FQGNSA. The V gene lost 0 bases and the J gene lost 5 bases, with 11 bases spanning the gap. The CDR3 protein is CASSLALSRNEQYF. CDR3 nucleotides: TGTGCCAGCAGCTTAGCCCTCTCTAGGAACGAGCAGTACTTC.

The J gene is TRBJ1-5, the V gene TRBV19; D gene uncertain. Per germline, CDR1 LNHDA and CDR2 SQIVND (reference sequence). V was clipped by 3 bases and J by 2 bases, with 8 bases between them. The CDR3 sequence is 14 residues long. The CDR3 DNA follows: TGTGCCAGTAGTATCGCTGGGCGCAATCAGCCCCAGCATTTT. Translating it yields CASSIAGRNQPQHF.

In regard to this clone: This same CDR3 is encoded by further DNA sequences in the sample. Written as DNA, the CDR3 is TGCAGTGCTAGCTACAATGAGCAGTTCTTC. Translating it yields CSASYNEQFF. V and J are TRBV20-1 and TRBJ2-1; the D is unclear. The CDR3 sequence is 10 residues long. Trimming removed 3 bases at V and 3 bases at J, with 0 bases between. Germline CDR1 reads DFQATT; CDR2 reads SNEGSKA (reference sequence).

The chain employs TRBV25-1 and TRBJ2-7; D may match TRBD1 or TRBD2 (5 bases each). From germline, CDR1 is MGHDK and CDR2 SYGVNS. The CDR3 consists of 14 residues. Trimming left V 2 bases short and J 4 bases short, with 12 bases between. This chain's CDR3 is CASSEDLGEYEQYF. CDR3 nucleotide sequence: TGTGCCAGCAGTGAAGATCTAGGGGAGTACGAGCAGTACTTC.

The J gene is TRBJ1-6, the V gene TRBV27; the D gene is possibly TRBD1 (5 bases). The CDR3 runs 16 residues. The V gene's germline CDR1 is MNHEY and CDR2 SMNVEV (reference sequence). V gave up 5 bases and J gave up 7 bases, with 18 bases separating them. CDR3 sequence reads: CASSPPRTWANSPLHF. The CDR3 region has the DNA TGTGCCAGCAGTCCCCCCCGGACATGGGCAAATTCACCCCTCCACTTT.

The chain employs TRBV13 and TRBJ2-1, with D unclear. CDR3 length equals 15 residues. Deletions cut 1 base from V and 6 bases from J, with 13 bases between. Germline CDR1 reads PRHDT; CDR2 reads FYEKMQ (reference sequence). CDR3 protein: CASSLEGNLRNEQFF. CDR3 nucleotides: TGTGCCAGCAGCTTAGAAGGGAACTTACGCAATGAGCAGTTCTTC.

The J gene is TRBJ1-2, the V gene TRBV6-1, with 8 bases fitting TRBD1. Trimming took 3 bases from V and 2 from J; bases not matched to a gene: 2. Germline values: CDR1 MNHNS, CDR2 SASEGT. This CDR3 is built from 14 residues. This CDR3 reads CASSDDRGNYGYTF. In DNA, the CDR3 is TGTGCCAGCAGTGACGACAGGGGAAACTATGGCTACACCTTC.

The V call is TRBV4-1, the J call TRBJ2-5; 7 bases map to TRBD1. Germline lookup yields CDR1 MGHRA and CDR2 YSYEKL. J was trimmed by 1 base and V by 6 bases; bases with no gene match: 2. The CDR3 spans 13 residues. The CDR3 sequence is CASRRQGQETQYF. The CDR3 DNA sequence: TGCGCCAGCAGAAGACAGGGCCAAGAGACCCAGTACTTC.

J is TRBJ2-3 and V is TRBV28; no reliable D call. The V gene's germline CDR1 is MDHEN and CDR2 SYDVKM. The CDR3 consists of 17 residues. V was trimmed by 5 bases and J by 0 bases, leaving 18 bases between them. This CDR3 reads CASSPLVVQTSTDTQYF. DNA for the CDR3: TGTGCCAGCAGTCCCTTAGTAGTCCAGACTAGCACAGATACGCAGTATTTT.

The CDR3 protein is CASSQDSDSYYGYTF. DNA for the CDR3: TGCGCCAGCAGCCAAGATTCCGACAGTTACTATGGCTACACCTTC. J is TRBJ1-2 and V is TRBV4-3; tentatively, D is TRBD1 (5 bases). V shed 0 bases and J shed 3 bases, with 11 bases lying between them. The length of the CDR3 is 15 residues. Germline CDR1 is LGHNA and CDR2 is YSLEER.

The chain recombines TRBV13 with TRBJ2-7; 11 bases are shared with TRBD2. Germline V gene data show CDR1 as PRHDT and CDR2 as FYEKMQ (reference sequence). Trimming cost V 6 bases and J 5 bases; bases outside gene matches: 12. The CDR3 totals 16 residues. CDR3 loop: CASSFLAGGVGDEQYF. The DNA of the CDR3 is TGTGCCAGCAGTTTTTTAGCGGGAGGGGTCGGGGACGAGCAGTACTTC.

The chain couples TRBV6-7 to TRBJ1-1; 10 nucleotides agree with TRBD1. TRBV6-7 is identified as an open reading frame with a role that is uncertain. Trimming removed 6 bases from V and 10 bases from J; junction bases left unmatched: 8. CDR3 length: 13 residues. CDR3 loop: CASRKARQGAAFF. The CDR3 DNA reads as TGTGCCAGCAGAAAGGCCCGACAGGGGGCAGCTTTCTTT.

The gene calls are TRBV19 and TRBJ2-1, with D unresolved. V was shortened by 4 bases and J by 8 bases, with 21 bases between the two germline ends. CDR1 and CDR2 (germline): LNHDA, SQIVND (reference sequence). This CDR3 has 16 residues. The CDR3 loop reads CASSRAVAADGYEQFF. The CDR3 coding sequence is TGTGCCAGTAGTAGGGCGGTAGCCGCAGATGGCTATGAGCAGTTCTTC.

The J gene is TRBJ1-5, the V gene TRBV4-1; 7 positions match TRBD1. This CDR3 has 18 residues. Germline-derived CDR1 and CDR2 are MGHRA and YSYEKL. V was clipped by 3 bases and J by 5 bases; unmatched bases: 16. CDR3 amino acids: CASSQQILMRTGHQPQHF. The CDR3 DNA reads TGCGCCAGCAGCCAGCAGATACTCATGAGGACAGGTCATCAGCCCCAGCATTTT.

This clone was counted between two and nine times. This sequence joins TRBV15 and TRBJ1-6; D gene ambiguous. The ends were cut back, 3 bases at V and 10 bases at J, with 7 bases in the middle. The germline V gene encodes CDR1 LNHNV and CDR2 YYDKDF (reference sequence). The CDR3 sequence is 12 residues long. The CDR3 loop is CATSSKESPLHF. CDR3 bases: TGTGCCACCAGCAGTAAGGAGTCACCCCTCCACTTT.

V is TRBV28 and J is TRBJ1-2, with 8 bases identical to TRBD1. Germline CDR1 is MDHEN and CDR2 is SYDVKM. Unmatched junction bases numbered 1, after V lost 2 bases and J lost 2 bases. There are 14 residues in the CDR3. The CDR3 reads CASSLRTGNYGYTF. The CDR3 DNA is TGTGCCAGCAGTTTACGGACAGGGAACTATGGCTACACCTTC.

The chain recombines TRBV5-6 with TRBJ1-2, with TRBD1 identical over 12 bases. The germline V gene has CDR1 SGHDT and CDR2 YYEEEE. The ends lost 1 base at V and 4 bases at J; junction bases unmatched: 8. The CDR3 sequence is 17 residues long. CDR3 residues: CASSLFPGTGGIYGYTF. CDR3 nucleotide sequence: TGTGCCAGCAGCTTGTTCCCCGGGACAGGGGGCATCTATGGCTACACCTTC.

The chain joins TRBV5-1 to TRBJ2-2; 11 positions match TRBD1. V was pared by 4 bases and J by 5 bases, with 1 base of the junction left unmatched. Germline CDR1 SGHRS, CDR2 YFSETQ. The CDR3 sequence is 14 residues long. The CDR3: CASSRDRGTGELFF. CDR3 nucleotides: TGCGCCAGCAGCCGGGACAGGGGGACCGGGGAGCTGTTTTTT.

In its sample, this clone was seen a few times. V and J are TRBV9 and TRBJ2-3; no reliable D call. Germline-derived CDR1 and CDR2 are SGDLS and YYNGEE. The CDR3 runs to 18 residues. The germline V and J ends were trimmed by 0 bases and 1 base, with 18 bases remaining between them. The CDR3 DNA follows: TGTGCCAGCAGCGTAGCTCCGAATTGGCGGTCGGGCACAGATACGCAGTATTTT. Translation: CASSVAPNWRSGTDTQYF.

The chain links TRBV27 to TRBJ1-3, with 7 bases matching TRBD1. CDR1 is MNHEY and CDR2 is SMNVEV in the germline V gene (reference sequence). V shed 6 bases and J 0 bases; nucleotides not matched to a gene: 14. The CDR3 runs to 18 residues. The CDR3 coding sequence is TGTGCCAGCAGCGACTCTCTACCGGGACAGCTCTCTGGAAACACCATATATTTT. Residues: CASSDSLPGQLSGNTIYF.

This clone was recorded once. This sequence joins TRBV7-6 and TRBJ2-7, with D perhaps matching TRBD1 or TRBD2 (6 bases each). The CDR3 runs to 13 residues. Trimming took 0 bases from V and 6 from J, leaving 9 bases between them. Germline CDR1 is SGHVS and CDR2 is FNYEAQ. The CDR3 nucleotides read TGTGCCAGCAGCTTAGCCGGGGGCGGCGAGCAGTACTTC. It encodes CASSLAGGGEQYF.

The chain carries TRBV19 and TRBJ2-2, with D possibly matching TRBD2 (6 bases). Germline CDR1 is LNHDA and CDR2 is SQIVND (reference sequence). This CDR3 is built from 20 residues. Deletions cut 6 bases from V and 7 bases from J, with 33 bases between. The CDR3 spells CASSLRAFISGHGGDGELFF. The CDR3 DNA is TGTGCCAGTAGCCTACGGGCTTTTATAAGCGGGCACGGTGGGGACGGGGAGCTGTTTTTT.

V is TRBV5-6 and J is TRBJ2-3, with 9 bases fitting TRBD1. Germline V lookup: CDR1 SGHDT, CDR2 YYEEEE. J lost 5 bases, V lost 3 bases, and 10 bases had no gene match. CDR3 length: 16 residues. CDR3 in DNA: TGTGCCAGCAGCTCAACAGGGGGCGCGGTCAGAGATACGCAGTATTTT. It is translated as CASSSTGGAVRDTQYF.

The chain recombines TRBV19 with TRBJ1-5; 11 bases map to TRBD1. This CDR3 contains 15 residues. Germline V lookup: CDR1 LNHDA, CDR2 SQIVND (reference sequence). V gave up 5 bases and J gave up 6 bases; unmatched junction bases: 6. The CDR3 reads CASSVRTGGFQPQHF. The CDR3 nucleotides are TGTGCCAGTAGTGTGAGGACAGGGGGCTTTCAGCCCCAGCATTTT. The whole variable domain, filled in from reference TRBV19 and TRBJ1-5, reads DGGITQSPKYLFRKEGQNVTLSCEQNLNHDAMYWYRQDPGQGLRLIYYSQIVNDFQKGDIAEGYSVSREKKESFPLTVTSAQKNPTAFYLCASSVRTGGFQPQHFGDGTRLSIL.

This chain uses TRBV20-1 with TRBJ1-2, with D uncertain. CDR1 and CDR2 from the germline V gene are DFQATT and SNEGSKA (reference sequence). The CDR3 contains 10 residues. CDR3 in amino acids: CSGNSYGYTF. DNA for the CDR3: TGCAGCGGCAACAGCTATGGCTACACCTTC.

The chain is built from TRBV27 and TRBJ2-5; D might be TRBD2 (5 bases). CDR1 is MNHEY, CDR2 SMNVEV, per germline (reference sequence). The CDR3 is made up of 15 amino acids. V was trimmed by 2 bases and J by 4 bases, leaving 14 bases between them. DNA for the CDR3: TGTGCCAGCAGTTTAGGGAGACTCCCGATAGAGACCCAGTACTTC. Its protein is CASSLGRLPIETQYF.

The rearrangement links TRBV9 to TRBJ2-1; D not certain. The CDR3 is 13 amino acids. In germline, CDR1 is SGDLS, CDR2 YYNGEE. Trimming stripped 2 bases from V and 7 bases from J, with 10 bases between. The CDR3 protein is CASSVGIKNEQFF. The CDR3 DNA reads TGTGCCAGCAGCGTCGGAATAAAGAATGAGCAGTTCTTC.

This clone was detected a few times. Here the CDR3 reads CASSFADRANYGYTF. Written as DNA, the CDR3 is TGTGCCAGCAGTTTCGCGGACAGAGCTAACTATGGCTACACCTTC. The rearrangement joins TRBV28 to TRBJ1-2; a possible D gene is TRBD1 (6 bases). Trimming took 3 bases from V and 0 from J, leaving 11 bases between them. This CDR3 is built from 15 residues. CDR1 MDHEN and CDR2 SYDVKM come from the germline V gene.

The chain combines TRBV25-1 with TRBJ2-3, with TRBD2 identical over 9 bases. With 5 bases clipped from V and 2 bases from J, the junction kept 5 bases outside the gene matches. Germline V CDR1 and CDR2: MGHDK, SYGVNS. The CDR3 runs 15 residues. CDR3: CASSRAGGTTDTQYF. Written as DNA, the CDR3 is TGTGCCAGCAGTAGGGCGGGAGGGACCACAGATACGCAGTATTTT. The complete variable domain, with remaining parts taken from reference TRBV25-1 and TRBJ2-3, reads EADIYQTPRYLVIGTGKKITLECSQTMGHDKMYWYQQDPGMELHLIHYSYGVNSTEKGDLSSESTVSRIRTEHFPLTLESARPSHTSQYLCASSRAGGTTDTQYFGPGTRLTVL.

V usage is TRBV5-4 and J usage is TRBJ1-2, with 10 positions matching TRBD1. With 2 bases clipped from V and 5 bases from J, the junction kept 9 bases outside the gene matches. Germline V gives CDR1 SGHNT, CDR2 YYREEE (reference sequence). The CDR3 loop spans 16 amino acids. The chain's CDR3 is CASSFWEGGQGYGYTF. CDR3 sequence (DNA): TGTGCCAGCAGCTTTTGGGAGGGGGGACAGGGGTATGGCTACACCTTC.

V gene TRBV27 combines with J gene TRBJ2-2; perhaps TRBD2 as D (5 bases). This CDR3 has 14 amino acids. The germline V gene encodes CDR1 MNHEY and CDR2 SMNVEV (reference sequence). V lost 7 bases and J lost 7, with 16 bases in between. The CDR3 nucleotides are TGTGCCAGCATCGCCTTCGTTGGAGGCGGGGAGCTGTTTTTT. This codes for CASIAFVGGGELFF.